The clone carrying this T cell receptor beta chain was detected only a few times. Using unique molecular identifiers, the investigators prepared the TCRbeta library. TCRdb reprocessed the PCR reads via MiXCR and lists one record per CDR3 protein. The profile covers around 600,000 distinct CDR3 sequences, with roughly 17% appearing a single time and around 0.96% taken by the ten largest. The data derive from a study of T-cell reconstitution after alpha-beta-depleted transplantation in children. The CDR3 has 14 residues. CDR1 is ENHRY and CDR2 is SYGVKD in the germline V gene. V was pared by 7 bases and J by 7 bases, with 9 bases of the junction left unmatched.

The chain is built from TRBV10-3 and TRBJ1-1; TRBD1 agrees at 10 bases. This TCR was sampled from a human donor who donated a stem cell graft to a child with acute myeloid leukemia. The sequencing used PBMCs from the stem cell graft donor, collected from the stem cell graft. CDR3 loop: CAINTGTGESEAFF. The CDR3 nucleotides are TGTGCCATCAACACCGGGACAGGGGAGAGTGAAGCTTTCTTT.